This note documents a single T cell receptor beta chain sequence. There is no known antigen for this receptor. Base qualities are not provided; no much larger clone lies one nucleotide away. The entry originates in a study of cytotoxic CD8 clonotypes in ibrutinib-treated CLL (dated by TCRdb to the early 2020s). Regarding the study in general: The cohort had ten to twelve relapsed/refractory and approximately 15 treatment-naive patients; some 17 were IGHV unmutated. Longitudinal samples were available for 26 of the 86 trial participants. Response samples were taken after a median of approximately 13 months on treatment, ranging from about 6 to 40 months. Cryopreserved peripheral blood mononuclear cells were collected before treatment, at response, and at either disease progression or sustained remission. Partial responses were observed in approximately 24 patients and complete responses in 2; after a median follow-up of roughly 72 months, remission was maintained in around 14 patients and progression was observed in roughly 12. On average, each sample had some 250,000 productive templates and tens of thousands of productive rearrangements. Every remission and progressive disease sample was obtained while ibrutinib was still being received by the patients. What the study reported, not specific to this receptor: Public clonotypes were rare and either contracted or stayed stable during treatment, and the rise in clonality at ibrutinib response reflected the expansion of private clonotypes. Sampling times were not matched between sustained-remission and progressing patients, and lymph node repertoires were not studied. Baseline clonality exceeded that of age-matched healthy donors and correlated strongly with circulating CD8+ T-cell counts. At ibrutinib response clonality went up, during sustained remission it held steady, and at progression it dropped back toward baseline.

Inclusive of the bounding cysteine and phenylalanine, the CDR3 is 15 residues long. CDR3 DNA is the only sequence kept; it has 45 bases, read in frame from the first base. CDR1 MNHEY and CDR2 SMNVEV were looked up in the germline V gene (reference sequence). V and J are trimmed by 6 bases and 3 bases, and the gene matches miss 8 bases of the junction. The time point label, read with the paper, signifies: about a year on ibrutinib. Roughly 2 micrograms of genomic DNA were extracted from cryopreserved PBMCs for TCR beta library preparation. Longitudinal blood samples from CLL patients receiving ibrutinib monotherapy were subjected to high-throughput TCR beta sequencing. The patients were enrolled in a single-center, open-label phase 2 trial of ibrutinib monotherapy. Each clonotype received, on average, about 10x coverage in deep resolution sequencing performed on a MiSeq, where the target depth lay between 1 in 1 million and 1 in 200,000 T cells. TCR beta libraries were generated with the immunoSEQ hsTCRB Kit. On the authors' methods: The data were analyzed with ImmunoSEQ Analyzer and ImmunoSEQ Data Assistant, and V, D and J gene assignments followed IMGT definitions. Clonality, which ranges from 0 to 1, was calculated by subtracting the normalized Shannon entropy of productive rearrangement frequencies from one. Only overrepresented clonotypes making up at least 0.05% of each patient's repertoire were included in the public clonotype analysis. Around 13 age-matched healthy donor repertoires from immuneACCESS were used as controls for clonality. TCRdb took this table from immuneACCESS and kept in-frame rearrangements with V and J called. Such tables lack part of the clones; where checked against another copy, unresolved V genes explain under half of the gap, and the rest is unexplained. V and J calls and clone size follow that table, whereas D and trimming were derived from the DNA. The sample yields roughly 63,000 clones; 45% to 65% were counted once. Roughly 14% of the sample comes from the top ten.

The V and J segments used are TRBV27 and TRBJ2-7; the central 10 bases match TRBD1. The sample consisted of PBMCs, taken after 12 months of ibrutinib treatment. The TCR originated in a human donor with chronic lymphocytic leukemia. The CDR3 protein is CASRISGTGVYEQYF. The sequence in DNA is TGTGCCAGCAGAATATCGGGGACAGGGGTCTACGAGCAGTACTTC.